A selection of T cell receptor beta chains follows, all from one sample in a study of esophageal squamous cell carcinoma under preoperative chemotherapy. Each CDR3 protein gets one entry after TCRdb re-called the PCR reads with MiXCR. Among about 32,000 distinct CDR3 sequences listed, 40% to 60% were seen once. Sample collection was performed from a patient given preoperative chemotherapy. The receptors here all came from a human donor with esophageal squamous cell carcinoma. The donor label of this sample is uncertain. CDR3s include the opening cysteine and the closing phenylalanine or tryptophan. A D gene is named only where the DNA matches it firmly. Only some rows state a clone size, as once, few, many or a class for expanded clones.

v_call	d_call	j_call	clone_size	cdr3_nt	cdr3_aa
TRBV7-2	.	TRBJ2-2	many	TGTGCCAGCAGCTCCGACACCGGGGAGCTGTTTTTT	CASSSDTGELFF
TRBV7-8	.	TRBJ2-2	.	TGTGCCAGCAGGGGCCTAGGGGGTGTGAGCACCGGGGCGCAGTTTTTT	CASRGLGGVSTGAQFF
TRBV6-1	TRBD2	TRBJ2-5	many	TGTGCCAGCAGTGCTGTGACTAGCGGGGCTTACAATGAGCAGTACTTC	CASSAVTSGAYNEQYF
TRBV5-5	TRBD1	TRBJ2-7	few	TGTGCCAGCAGCTTACAGGGGGCGTTCTCCTACGAGCAGTACTTC	CASSLQGAFSYEQYF
TRBV19	.	TRBJ2-1	.	TGTGCCAGTAGTCCAACTGTGGGGGTAGCCTACAATGAGCAGTTCTTC	CASSPTVGVAYNEQFF
TRBV6-1	TRBD2	TRBJ2-1	many	TGTGCCAGCCAGCTAGCGGGGTTTTACAATGAGCAGTTCTTC	CASQLAGFYNEQFF
TRBV25-1	TRBD2	TRBJ2-5	.	TGTGCCAGCCTACCGTCGATGGGGGGGATCCAGACCCAGTACTTC	CASLPSMGGIQTQYF
TRBV7-2	.	TRBJ2-1	.	TGTGCCAGCAGCCCGGTTGGGGTACACAATGAGCAGTTCTTC	CASSPVGVHNEQFF
TRBV6-1	.	TRBJ2-4	.	TGCGGCAGCAGGCGGGGACGAGCCATCAATATGCAGTACTTC	CGSRRGRAINMQYF
TRBV7-3	.	TRBJ1-1	many	TGTGCCAGCAGCTTATATGGACGGGGTTTGGACACTGAAGCTTTCTTT	CASSLYGRGLDTEAFF
TRBV7-8	.	TRBJ2-3	.	TGTGCCAGCAGCCGCCTCGAGGCGGCAAGCACCGGGACGCAGTATTTT	CASSRLEAASTGTQYF
TRBV5-6	TRBD1	TRBJ1-2	.	TGTGCCAGCAGCCTACAGGGGGCGGATGGCTACACCTTC	CASSLQGADGYTF
TRBV12-3/TRBV12-4	TRBD2	TRBJ2-5	.	TGTGCCAGCAGTTTAGGGCTAGCGGGAGATCGGCTTGGCATTGAGACCCAGTACTTC	CASSLGLAGDRLGIETQYF
TRBV6-1	.	TRBJ2-4	.	TGTCCCAGCAGTGAATGGGGGCCGGGAGCCAAAGACACTCAGTACTTC	CPSSEWGPGAKDTQYF
TRBV7-2	.	TRBJ2-7	many	TGTGCCAGCAGCTTCGGCGGGACCGCCCGCGAGCAGTACTTC	CASSFGGTAREQYF
TRBV28	.	TRBJ2-5	.	TGTGCCAGCAGTTTAAATTGGGAGCAGTACTTC	CASSLNWEQYF
TRBV7-8	.	TRBJ2-3	.	TGTGCCAGCAGCTTAGCCATTCGGGCAGATACGCAGTATTTT	CASSLAIRADTQYF
TRBV7-3	.	TRBJ2-5	many	TGTGCCAGCTCCCCGGTGGGGGTTTTAGGAGAGACCCAGTACTTC	CASSPVGVLGETQYF
TRBV5-4	.	TRBJ2-7	few	TGTGCCAGCAGCCCGCGGTCCCAGGGTACGGGGGAGCAGTACTTC	CASSPRSQGTGEQYF
TRBV6-1	.	TRBJ2-7	.	TGTGCCAGCAGACGCGACAGGACCAGCTCCTACGAGCAGTACTTC	CASRRDRTSSYEQYF
TRBV12-3/TRBV12-4	TRBD2	TRBJ2-4	.	TGTCCCAGCCGTGCTACGGGGGGGGGAGCCAAAAACACGCAGTATTTC	CPSRATGGGAKNTQYF
TRBV7-7	.	TRBJ2-3	.	TGTGCTAGCAGCTTAGAGGTCAGGGAGACCCAGTATTTT	CASSLEVRETQYF
TRBV6-1	.	TRBJ2-1	.	TGTGCCAGCAGTGAAGGCAGGGACTACAATGAGCAGTTCTTC	CASSEGRDYNEQFF
TRBV28	TRBD2	TRBJ2-7	.	TGTGCCAGCAGTTTAGCCAGCGGGGGCCTCGCCTACGAGCAGTACTTC	CASSLASGGLAYEQYF
TRBV6-5	.	TRBJ2-3	.	TGTGCCAGCAGTTACTTGGGGTTCGAGGCTGGGGGCACAGATACGCAGTATTTT	CASSYLGFEAGGTDTQYF